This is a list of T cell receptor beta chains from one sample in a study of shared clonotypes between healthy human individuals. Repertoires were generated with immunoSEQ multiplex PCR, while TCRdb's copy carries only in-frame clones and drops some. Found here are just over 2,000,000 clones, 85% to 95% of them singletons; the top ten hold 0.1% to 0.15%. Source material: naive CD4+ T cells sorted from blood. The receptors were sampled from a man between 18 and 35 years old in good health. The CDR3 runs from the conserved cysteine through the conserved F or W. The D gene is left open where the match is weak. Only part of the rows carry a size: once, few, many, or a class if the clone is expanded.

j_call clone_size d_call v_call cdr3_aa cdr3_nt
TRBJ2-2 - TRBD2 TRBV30 CAWSVTSGRGTGELFF TGTGCCTGGAGTGTAACTAGCGGGAGAGGAACCGGGGAGCTGTTTTTT
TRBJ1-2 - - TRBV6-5 CASSYRQIYGYTF TGTGCCAGCAGTTACCGACAGATCTATGGCTACACCTTC
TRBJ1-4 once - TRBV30 CAWSPRPSEKLFF TGTGCCTGGAGCCCCCGCCCCTCCGAAAAACTGTTTTTT
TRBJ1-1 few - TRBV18 CASSPGQNTEAFF TGTGCCAGCTCACCGGGACAGAACACTGAAGCTTTCTTT
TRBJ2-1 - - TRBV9 CASSDGGGILDEQFF TGTGCCAGCAGCGACGGTGGGGGAATTCTCGATGAGCAGTTCTTC
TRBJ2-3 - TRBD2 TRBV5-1 CASRSLAGGTDTQYF TGCGCCAGCAGATCCCTCGCGGGGGGCACAGATACGCAGTATTTT
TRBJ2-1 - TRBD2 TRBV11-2 CASSLGLAGNEQFF TGTGCCAGCAGCTTAGGACTAGCGGGAAATGAGCAGTTCTTC
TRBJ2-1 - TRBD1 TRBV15 CATSFRRTGTRNEQFF TGTGCCACCAGCTTTCGCCGGACAGGGACACGTAATGAGCAGTTCTTC
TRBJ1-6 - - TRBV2 CATSVGQGNSPLHF TGTGCCACCAGTGTGGGGCAGGGTAATTCACCCCTCCACTTT
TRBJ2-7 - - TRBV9 CASSPGPGSYEQYF TGTGCCAGCAGCCCAGGCCCAGGATCCTACGAGCAGTACTTC